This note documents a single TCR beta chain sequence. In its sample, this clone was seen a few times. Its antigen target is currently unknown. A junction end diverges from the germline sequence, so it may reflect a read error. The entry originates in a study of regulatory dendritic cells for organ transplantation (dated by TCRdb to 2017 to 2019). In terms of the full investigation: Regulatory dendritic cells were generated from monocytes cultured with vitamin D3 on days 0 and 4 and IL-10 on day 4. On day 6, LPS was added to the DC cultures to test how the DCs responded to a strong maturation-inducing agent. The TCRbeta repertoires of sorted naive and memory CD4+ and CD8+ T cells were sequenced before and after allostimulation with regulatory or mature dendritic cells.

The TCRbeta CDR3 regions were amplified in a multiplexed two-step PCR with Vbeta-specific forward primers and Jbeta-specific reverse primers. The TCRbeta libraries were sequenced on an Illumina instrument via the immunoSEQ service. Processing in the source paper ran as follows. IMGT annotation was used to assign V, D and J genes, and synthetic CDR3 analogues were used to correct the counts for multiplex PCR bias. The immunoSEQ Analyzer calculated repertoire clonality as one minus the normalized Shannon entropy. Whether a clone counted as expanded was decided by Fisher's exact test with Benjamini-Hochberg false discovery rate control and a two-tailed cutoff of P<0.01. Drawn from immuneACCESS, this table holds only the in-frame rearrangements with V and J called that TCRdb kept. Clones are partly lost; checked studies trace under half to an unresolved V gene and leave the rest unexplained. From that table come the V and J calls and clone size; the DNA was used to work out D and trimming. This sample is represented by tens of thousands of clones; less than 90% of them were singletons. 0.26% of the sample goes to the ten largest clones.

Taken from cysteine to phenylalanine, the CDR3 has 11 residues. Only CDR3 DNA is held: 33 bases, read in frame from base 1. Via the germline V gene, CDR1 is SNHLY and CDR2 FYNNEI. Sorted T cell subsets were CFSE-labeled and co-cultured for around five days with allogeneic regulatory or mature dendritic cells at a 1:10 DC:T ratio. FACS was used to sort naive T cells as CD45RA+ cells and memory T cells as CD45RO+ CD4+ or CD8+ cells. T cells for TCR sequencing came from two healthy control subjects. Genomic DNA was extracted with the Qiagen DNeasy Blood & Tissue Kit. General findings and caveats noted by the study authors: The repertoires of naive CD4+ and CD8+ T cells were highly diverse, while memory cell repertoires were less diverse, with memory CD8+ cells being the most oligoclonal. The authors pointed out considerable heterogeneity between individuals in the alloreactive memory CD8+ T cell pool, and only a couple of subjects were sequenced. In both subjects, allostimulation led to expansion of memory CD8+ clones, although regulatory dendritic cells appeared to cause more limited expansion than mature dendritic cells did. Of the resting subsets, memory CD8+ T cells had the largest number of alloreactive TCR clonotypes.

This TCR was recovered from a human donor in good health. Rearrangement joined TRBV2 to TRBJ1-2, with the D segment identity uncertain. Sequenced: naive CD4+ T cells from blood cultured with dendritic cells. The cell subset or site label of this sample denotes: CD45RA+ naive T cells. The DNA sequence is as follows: TGTGCCAGCAGTGAGGAAATAGGTGCCTCCTTC. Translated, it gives CASSEEIGASF. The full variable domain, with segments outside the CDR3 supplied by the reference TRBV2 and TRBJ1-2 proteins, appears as EPEVTQTPSHQVTQMGQEVILRCVPISNHLYFYWYRQILGQKVEFLVSFYNNEISEKSEIFDDQFSVERPDGSNFTLKIRSTKLEDSAMYFCASSEEIGASFGSGTRLTVV.